The sequence of this T cell receptor beta chain was determined in a study of blood T cell repertoires in COVID-19. Overall study: The origin of the acute and convalescent COVID-19 samples was the United States, Italy and Spain. The cDNA or gDNA used as material had been derived from T cells, B-cell-depleted T cells, or PBMCs.

Germline V gene sequence: CDR1 SQVTM, CDR2 ANQGSEA. V was clipped by 6 bases and J by 2 bases; unmatched bases: 7. The CDR3 covers 13 residues. In the source study's methods: Cell counts per sample came from amplifying reference gene primers. This table comes from immunoSEQ multiplex PCR, and its TCRdb copy is limited to in-frame clones, with some not included. For V, J and clone size, that table is used; D and trimming come from the DNA. Of under 100,000 clones detected, roughly 86% appear once; the ten largest clones hold roughly 17%. This clone was observed a handful of times. The V call is TRBV29-1, the J call TRBJ2-7, with TRBD1 identical over 7 bases. The origin of this receptor is a human donor in a cohort sampled during active COVID-19. Sequenced: peripheral blood. This chain's CDR3 is CSVPGTVTYEQYF. Written as DNA, the CDR3 is TGCAGCGTACCCGGGACAGTTACCTACGAGCAGTACTTC.